A single sample is the source of the 3 T cell receptor beta chains below, sequenced in a study of T cells in localized non-small cell lung cancer. The method was immunoSEQ multiplex PCR; TCRdb's version includes in-frame clones alone and lacks a portion of them. The table includes fewer than 45,000 clones, approximately 84% detected once. The sequencing here drew on peripheral blood, taken before any cancer treatment. These receptors all stem from a man between 35 and 75 years old with stage I lung adenocarcinoma.

The chain recombines TRBV6-5 with TRBJ1-1; 8 bases line up with TRBD1. After removal of 2 bases from V and 4 bases from J, the junction contained 3 bases not matched to a gene. The CDR3 covers 14 residues. Looked up from germline, CDR1 is MNHEY and CDR2 is SVGAGI. The CDR3 protein is CASSYQGAFTEAFF. CDR3 bases: TGTGCCAGCAGTTACCAGGGGGCGTTCACTGAAGCTTTCTTT.

The chain is built from TRBV6-4 and TRBJ1-5, with 8 bases identical to TRBD1. Germline V lookup: CDR1 MRHNA, CDR2 SNTAGT. The CDR3 length is 14 residues. V lost 3 bases to trimming and J lost 2 bases; unmatched junction nucleotides: 0. The DNA of the CDR3 is TGTGCCAGCAGTGAGACAGGGGGCAATCAGCCCCAGCATTTT. The encoded protein is CASSETGGNQPQHF.

For the CDR3, the DNA is TGTGCCACCAGCAGAGGGTCGGAGCCAGCCTATGGCTACACCTTC. It specifies CATSRGSEPAYGYTF. V and J are TRBV15 and TRBJ1-2; no definite D call. Germline V lookup: CDR1 LNHNV, CDR2 YYDKDF (reference sequence). The V and J ends lost 1 base and 4 bases respectively, with 13 bases between them. There are 15 residues in the CDR3.